The clone carrying this T cell receptor beta chain was recorded many times. Antigen: not known. TCRdb ran MiXCR on the 5' RACE reads and lists one entry per CDR3 protein. The sample yields about 370,000 distinct CDR3 sequences, roughly 10% seen once. This sample is part of a study of T cells after yellow fever vaccination. Study-level findings and limits: A faster peak, day 5 versus 15, was reached by the weaker secondary response. Most clones from primary vaccination were detected again post-booster (about 96% CD4, roughly 85% CD8).

This material consisted of PBMCs, taken on the day of the first yellow fever vaccination. The clonotype originates from a young man who received the YFV17D yellow fever vaccine.

The DNA for the CDR3 is TGTGCCAGCAGCTTCCGACAGGGAGGAGATACGCAGTATTTT. Residues: CASSFRQGGDTQYF. This chain uses TRBV7-2 with TRBJ2-3, with D maybe TRBD1 (7 bases). CDR1 and CDR2 from the germline V gene are SGHTA and FQGNSA. V was shortened by 3 bases and J by 5 bases, with 12 bases between the two germline ends. The CDR3 runs to 14 residues.